This entry is about one T cell receptor beta chain. The clone's antigen remains unknown. Qualities for individual bases were not recorded, and no much larger clone is one base off. The data derive from a study of blood T cell repertoires in COVID-19 (dated by TCRdb to the early 2020s). Study-wide context: Samples from collaborators originated in the United States, Italy and Spain and spanned both the acute and convalescent phases of COVID-19. The dataset comprised deeply sampled blood TCRbeta repertoires from subjects exposed to, actively infected with, or recovered from COVID-19. The repertoires were released in a freely available public database intended as a resource for research on the immune response to SARS-CoV-2. Sample metadata almost always included a de-identified subject ID, COVID-19 status, age in years and sex. Where HLA class I and class II types were available, the types were taken from metadata supplied by the sample provider, not from assay-based typing. Samples were obtained from the ongoing ImmuneRACE study (first 160 participants) and from 1,200 or so subjects provided by 6 global collaborators. The prospective study material was composed of cDNA or gDNA derived from T cells, B-cell-depleted T cells, or PBMCs. Results the study describes overall, beyond this receptor: How much clinical and demographic metadata was included differed by source and by participant, and the metadata was provided uncurated.

TCRbeta CDR3 regions were amplified from genomic DNA by means of the immunoSEQ Assay, a bias-controlled multiplex PCR. Concerning the study's data processing: Nucleated cell counts per sample were estimated from amplification of reference gene primers within the assay. Sequence reads were collapsed and filtered to measure the absolute abundance of every unique TCRbeta CDR3 rearrangement. For each sample, productive Simpson clonality was calculated by taking the square root of Simpson's diversity index across productive rearrangements. Here the immuneACCESS table is served through TCRdb, limited to in-frame sequences with V and J called. Missing clones are a known gap in these copies; in checked studies unresolved V genes cover under half, and the rest lacks a known reason. V and J calls and clone size come straight from that table; D and trimming were deduced from the DNA. The sample records approximately 340,000 clones, 80% to 90% of which are singletons. The ten largest clonotypes hold just under 3% of the sample.

Whole blood was collected in K2EDTA tubes by collaborating institutions according to the institutions' own protocols. For TCRbeta analysis, collaborators shipped samples in one of three forms: frozen whole blood, isolated PBMCs, or DNA extracted from either of those sample types. The CDR3, cysteine through phenylalanine, is 15 amino acids long. Of all the DNA, just the CDR3 is kept, 45 bases in frame from base 1. Sequences SQVTM (CDR1) and ANQGSEA (CDR2) are obtained from the germline V gene. Trimming takes 5 bases from V and 1 base from J, and the germline ends sit 15 bases apart. Input material: peripheral blood. The chain links TRBV29-1 with TRBJ2-1; no confident D gene assignment can be made. The receptor's source is a man aged 25 to 40 with active or convalescent COVID-19. The bases read TGCAGCGTTCACCTCGAGGATCCTTCCTACAATGAGCAGTTCTTC. The resulting protein is CSVHLEDPSYNEQFF.